This entry lists 10 T cell receptor beta chains sequenced from one sample in a study of response to subunit inactivated influenza vaccine. TCRdb re-called the RT-PCR reads through MiXCR, storing one row per CDR3 protein. The sample lists over 450,000 distinct CDR3 sequences; 10% to 15% were seen once. This specimen consisted of PBMCs from blood, obtained 35 to 45 days after vaccination. The receptors come from a man aged 45-65 years who received an inactivated influenza vaccine.

This clonotype was seen a few times. V gene TRBV20-1 combines with J gene TRBJ2-5; 7 bases align to TRBD2. The CDR3 is 14 residues long. The V segment lost 3 bases and the J segment 5 bases; nucleotides outside the gene matches: 9. Germline V gives CDR1 DFQATT, CDR2 SNEGSKA (reference sequence). The CDR3 nucleotides are TGCAGTGCTAGTCTGGCGGGAGTTTTTGAGACCCAGTACTTC. This codes for CSASLAGVFETQYF.

This rearrangement joins TRBV15 to TRBJ1-6; tentative D call: TRBD1 (6 bases). In germline, CDR1 is LNHNV, CDR2 YYDKDF (reference sequence). V was pared by 0 bases and J by 8 bases, with 11 bases between. This CDR3 comprises 15 residues. Written as DNA, the CDR3 is TGTGCCACCAGCAGAGACAGGGGCGCGGATTCACCCCTCCACTTT. Protein product: CATSRDRGADSPLHF.

In its sample, this clonotype was seen many times. This rearrangement joins TRBV29-1 to TRBJ2-1, with 12 bases aligning to TRBD2. The CDR3 has 14 residues. V lost 6 bases and J lost 6; bases outside the gene matches: 6. Germline-derived CDR1 and CDR2 are SQVTM and ANQGSEA. This chain's CDR3 is CSVETSGSLNEQFF. CDR3 DNA sequence: TGCAGCGTAGAGACTAGCGGGAGTCTCAATGAGCAGTTCTTC.

This clonotype was recorded a few times. The V call is TRBV29-1, the J call TRBJ2-1, with D tentatively TRBD2 (6 bases). This CDR3 is built from 14 residues. CDR1 is SQVTM and CDR2 is ANQGSEA in the germline V gene. The V end was cut by 3 bases, the J end by 7 bases, with 16 bases between. The CDR3 region has the DNA TGCAGCGTTGATTTCCAACGGGGGAGAAATGAGCAGTTCTTC. Translating it yields CSVDFQRGRNEQFF.

This clonotype was seen repeatedly, ten times or more. The chain employs TRBV7-2 and TRBJ2-3; tentatively, D is TRBD1 or TRBD2 (6 bases each). Trimming stripped 7 bases from V and 7 bases from J, with 18 bases between. This CDR3 has 14 amino acids. CDR1 and CDR2 (germline): SGHTA, FQGNSA. Here the CDR3 reads CASTPGGAHNTQYF. CDR3 sequence (DNA): TGTGCCAGCACACCCGGGGGCGCACATAATACGCAGTATTTT.

This clonotype was counted only a few times. V usage is TRBV7-9 and J usage is TRBJ2-2; the D gene is possibly TRBD2 (5 bases). The CDR3 contains 17 residues. Germline V CDR1 and CDR2: SEHNR, FQNEAQ (reference sequence). Trimming removed 6 bases at V and 1 base at J, with 18 bases between. CDR3 region: CASSNRQRFLNTGELFF. CDR3 in DNA: TGTGCCAGCAGTAATCGCCAGCGGTTCTTGAACACCGGGGAGCTGTTTTTT. Using reference TRBV7-9 and TRBJ2-2 for the parts outside the CDR3, the full variable domain is DTGVSQNPRHKITKRGQNVTFRCDPISEHNRLYWYRQTLGQGPEFLTYFQNEAQLEKSRLLSDRFSAERPKGSFSTLEIQRTEQGDSAMYLCASSNRQRFLNTGELFFGEGSRLTVL.

This clonotype has a single count. V and J are TRBV6-5 and TRBJ2-7; D unclear. The ends were cut back, 2 bases at V and 4 bases at J, with 12 bases in the middle. Germline assignment: CDR1 MNHEY and CDR2 SVGAGI. The CDR3 is 14 amino acids. Here the CDR3 DNA reads TGTGCCAGCAGTTACGGCCTCGGCACATACGAGCAGTACTTC. This codes for CASSYGLGTYEQYF.

The rearrangement joins TRBV11-1 to TRBJ2-7; no clear D. The length of the CDR3 is 18 residues. Trimming pared 2 bases from V and 0 bases from J, leaving 20 bases between. The V gene's germline CDR1 is SGHAT and CDR2 FQDESV (reference sequence). CDR3 amino acids: CASSLHNLLDPVSYEQYF. CDR3 DNA: TGTGCCAGCAGCTTACACAACCTGCTGGACCCTGTCTCCTACGAGCAGTACTTC.

A few counts support this clonotype. The chain has TRBV7-8 and TRBJ2-2; D is perhaps TRBD1 or TRBD2 (5 bases each). V was shortened by 4 bases and J by 4 bases, with 13 bases between the two germline ends. The CDR3 totals 15 residues. The germline gives CDR1 SGHVS, CDR2 FQNEAQ. The CDR3 nucleotides are TGTGCCAGCAGCTCCAGGGACCGGGGCACCGGGGAGCTGTTTTTT. It translates to CASSSRDRGTGELFF.

The chain couples TRBV7-9 to TRBJ2-3, with D perhaps matching TRBD2 (5 bases). Germline V gives CDR1 SEHNR, CDR2 FQNEAQ (reference sequence). This CDR3 spans 14 amino acids. Trimming shortened V by 2 bases and J by 3 bases, and 9 bases separated the two germline ends. CDR3 DNA sequence: TGTGCCAGCAGCTTATGGGAGTTGACAGATACGCAGTATTTT. Its protein product is CASSLWELTDTQYF. The full variable domain, in which reference TRBV7-9 and TRBJ2-3 provide the parts outside the CDR3, is DTGVSQNPRHKITKRGQNVTFRCDPISEHNRLYWYRQTLGQGPEFLTYFQNEAQLEKSRLLSDRFSAERPKGSFSTLEIQRTEQGDSAMYLCASSLWELTDTQYFGPGTRLTVL.